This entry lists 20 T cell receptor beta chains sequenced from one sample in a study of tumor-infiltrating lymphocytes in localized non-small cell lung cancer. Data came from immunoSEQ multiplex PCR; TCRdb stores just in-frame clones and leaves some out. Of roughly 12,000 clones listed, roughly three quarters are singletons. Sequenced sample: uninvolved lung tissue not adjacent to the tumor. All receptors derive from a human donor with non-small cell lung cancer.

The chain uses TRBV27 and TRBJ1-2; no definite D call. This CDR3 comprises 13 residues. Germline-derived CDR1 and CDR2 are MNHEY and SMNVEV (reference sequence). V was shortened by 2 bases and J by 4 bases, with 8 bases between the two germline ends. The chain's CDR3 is CASSLPPIYGYTF. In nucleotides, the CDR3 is TGTGCCAGCAGTTTACCCCCGATCTATGGCTACACCTTC.

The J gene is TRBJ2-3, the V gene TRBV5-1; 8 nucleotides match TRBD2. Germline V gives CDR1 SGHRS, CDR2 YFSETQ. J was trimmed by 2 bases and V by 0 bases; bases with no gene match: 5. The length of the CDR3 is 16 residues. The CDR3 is CASSLVAGGNTDTQYF. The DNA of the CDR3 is TGCGCCAGCAGCTTGGTTGCGGGGGGAAACACAGATACGCAGTATTTT. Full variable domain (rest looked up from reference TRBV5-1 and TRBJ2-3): KAGVTQTPRYLIKTRGQQVTLSCSPISGHRSVSWYQQTPGQGLQFLFEYFSETQRNKGNFPGRFSGRQFSNSRSEMNVSTLELGDSALYLCASSLVAGGNTDTQYFGPGTRLTVL.

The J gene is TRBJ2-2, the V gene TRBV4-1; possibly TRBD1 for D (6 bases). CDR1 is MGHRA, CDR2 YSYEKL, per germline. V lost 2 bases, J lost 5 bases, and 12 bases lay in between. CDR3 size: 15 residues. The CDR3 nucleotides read TGCGCCAGCAGCCAAAATAGACAGGAGACCGGGGAGCTGTTTTTT. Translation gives CASSQNRQETGELFF.

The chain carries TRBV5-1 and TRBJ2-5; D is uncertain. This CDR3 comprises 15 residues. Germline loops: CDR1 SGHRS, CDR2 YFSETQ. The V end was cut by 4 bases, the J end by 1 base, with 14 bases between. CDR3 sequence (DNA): TGCGCCAGCAGCCCACCTGTAGGACCCCAAGAGACCCAGTACTTC. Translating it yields CASSPPVGPQETQYF.

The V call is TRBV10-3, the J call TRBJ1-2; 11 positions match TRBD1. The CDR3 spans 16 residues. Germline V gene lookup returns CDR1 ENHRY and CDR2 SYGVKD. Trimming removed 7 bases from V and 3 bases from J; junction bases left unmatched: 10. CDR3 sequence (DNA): TGTGCCATCACAAAGGGGGCGGGACAGGGGGACTATGGCTACACCTTC. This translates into CAITKGAGQGDYGYTF.

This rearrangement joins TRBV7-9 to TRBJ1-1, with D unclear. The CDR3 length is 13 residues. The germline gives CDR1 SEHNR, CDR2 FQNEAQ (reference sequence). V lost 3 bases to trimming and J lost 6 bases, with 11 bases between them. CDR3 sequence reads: CASSFDPLPEAFF. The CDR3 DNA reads TGTGCCAGCAGCTTTGACCCGTTACCTGAAGCTTTCTTT. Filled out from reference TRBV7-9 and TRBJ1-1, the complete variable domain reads DTGVSQNPRHKITKRGQNVTFRCDPISEHNRLYWYRQTLGQGPEFLTYFQNEAQLEKSRLLSDRFSAERPKGSFSTLEIQRTEQGDSAMYLCASSFDPLPEAFFGQGTRLTVV.

The CDR3 here is CASTGTGGYQPQHF. DNA for the CDR3: TGTGCCAGCACTGGGACAGGGGGCTATCAGCCCCAGCATTTT. The chain carries TRBV2 and TRBJ1-5, with 12 bases fitting TRBD1. This CDR3 contains 14 residues. The V segment lost 7 bases and the J segment 5 bases; nucleotides outside the gene matches: 3. Germline-derived CDR1 and CDR2 are SNHLY and FYNNEI.

In DNA, the CDR3 is TGTGCCAGCAGATTATGGGACGCATACAATGAGCAGTTCTTC. It translates to CASRLWDAYNEQFF. The chain uses TRBV6-1 and TRBJ2-1, with D perhaps matching TRBD1 or TRBD2 (5 bases each). The CDR3 has 14 residues. With 6 bases removed from V and 4 bases from J, the gap between germline ends came to 13 bases. CDR1 is MNHNS and CDR2 is SASEGT in the germline V gene.

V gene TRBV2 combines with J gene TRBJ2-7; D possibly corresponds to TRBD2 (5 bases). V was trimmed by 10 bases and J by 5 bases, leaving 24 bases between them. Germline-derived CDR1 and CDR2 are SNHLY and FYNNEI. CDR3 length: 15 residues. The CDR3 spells CATQREFSAGDEQYF. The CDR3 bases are TGTGCCACCCAAAGGGAGTTCTCTGCTGGGGACGAGCAGTACTTC.

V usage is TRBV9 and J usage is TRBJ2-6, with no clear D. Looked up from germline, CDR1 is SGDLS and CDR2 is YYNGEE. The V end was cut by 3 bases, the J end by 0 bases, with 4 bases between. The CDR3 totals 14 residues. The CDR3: CASSGSSGANVLTF. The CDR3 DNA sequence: TGTGCCAGCAGCGGGAGCTCTGGGGCCAACGTCCTGACTTTC.

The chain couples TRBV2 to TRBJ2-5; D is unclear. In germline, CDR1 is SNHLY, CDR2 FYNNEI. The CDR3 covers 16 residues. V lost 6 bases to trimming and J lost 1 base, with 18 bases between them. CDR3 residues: CASSLGMGWVQETQYF. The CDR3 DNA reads TGTGCCAGCAGCCTCGGTATGGGGTGGGTCCAAGAGACCCAGTACTTC.

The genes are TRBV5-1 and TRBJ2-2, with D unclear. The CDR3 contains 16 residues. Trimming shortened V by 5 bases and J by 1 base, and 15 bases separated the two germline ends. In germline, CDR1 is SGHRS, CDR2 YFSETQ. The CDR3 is CASSSPASENTGELFF. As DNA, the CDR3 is TGCGCCAGCAGTTCGCCAGCGAGCGAGAACACCGGGGAGCTGTTTTTT.

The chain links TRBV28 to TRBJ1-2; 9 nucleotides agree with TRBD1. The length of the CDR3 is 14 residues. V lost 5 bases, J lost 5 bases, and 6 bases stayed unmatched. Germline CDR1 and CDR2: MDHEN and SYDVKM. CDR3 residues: CASSPPGTGYGYTF. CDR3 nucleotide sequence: TGTGCCAGCAGTCCTCCCGGGACAGGGTATGGCTACACCTTC.

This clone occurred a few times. CDR3 sequence reads: CASRQGQGYGYTF. The CDR3 DNA sequence: TGTGCCAGCAGGCAGGGACAGGGTTATGGCTACACCTTC. This sequence joins TRBV5-5 and TRBJ1-2; 9 bases line up with TRBD1. V trimming: 5 bases; J trimming: 5 bases; junction bases outside the gene matches: 4. CDR1 SGHKS and CDR2 YYEKEE come from the germline V gene (reference sequence). The CDR3 is 13 residues long.

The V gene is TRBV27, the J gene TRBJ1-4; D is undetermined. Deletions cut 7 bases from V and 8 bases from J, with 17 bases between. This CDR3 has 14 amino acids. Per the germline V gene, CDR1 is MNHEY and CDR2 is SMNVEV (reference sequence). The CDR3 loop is CASIQFPLGEKLFF. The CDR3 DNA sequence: TGTGCCAGCATACAGTTTCCACTAGGGGAAAAACTGTTTTTT.

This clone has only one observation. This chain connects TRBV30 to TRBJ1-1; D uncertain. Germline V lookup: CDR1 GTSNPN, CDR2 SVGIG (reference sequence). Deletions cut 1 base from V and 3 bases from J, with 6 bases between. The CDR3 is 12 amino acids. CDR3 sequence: CAWSALDTEAFF. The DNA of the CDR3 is TGTGCCTGGAGTGCACTGGACACTGAAGCTTTCTTT.

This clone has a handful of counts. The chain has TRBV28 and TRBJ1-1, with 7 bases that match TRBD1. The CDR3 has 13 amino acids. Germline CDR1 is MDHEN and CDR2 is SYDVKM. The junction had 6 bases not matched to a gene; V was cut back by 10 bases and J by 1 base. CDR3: CATRGFENTEAFF. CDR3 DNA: TGTGCCACCAGGGGGTTCGAGAACACTGAAGCTTTCTTT.

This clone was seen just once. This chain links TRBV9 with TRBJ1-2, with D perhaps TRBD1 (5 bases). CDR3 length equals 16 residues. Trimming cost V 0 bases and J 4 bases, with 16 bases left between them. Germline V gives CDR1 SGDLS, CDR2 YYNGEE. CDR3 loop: CASSVATGGDRYGYTF. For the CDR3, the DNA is TGTGCCAGCAGCGTAGCTACCGGGGGGGACCGCTATGGCTACACCTTC.

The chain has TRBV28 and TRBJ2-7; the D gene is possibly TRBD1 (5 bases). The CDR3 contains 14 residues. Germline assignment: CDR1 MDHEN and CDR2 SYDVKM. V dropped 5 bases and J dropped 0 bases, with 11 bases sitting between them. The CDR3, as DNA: TGTGCCAGCAGTAGGTCAGGGTCCTCCTACGAGCAGTACTTC. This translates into CASSRSGSSYEQYF.

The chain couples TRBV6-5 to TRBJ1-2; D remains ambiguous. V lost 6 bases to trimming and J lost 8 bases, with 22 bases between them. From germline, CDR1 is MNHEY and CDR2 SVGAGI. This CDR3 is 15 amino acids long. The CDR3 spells CASRTQGLGSDGYTF. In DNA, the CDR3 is TGTGCCAGCAGAACACAAGGATTGGGGAGTGACGGCTACACCTTC.